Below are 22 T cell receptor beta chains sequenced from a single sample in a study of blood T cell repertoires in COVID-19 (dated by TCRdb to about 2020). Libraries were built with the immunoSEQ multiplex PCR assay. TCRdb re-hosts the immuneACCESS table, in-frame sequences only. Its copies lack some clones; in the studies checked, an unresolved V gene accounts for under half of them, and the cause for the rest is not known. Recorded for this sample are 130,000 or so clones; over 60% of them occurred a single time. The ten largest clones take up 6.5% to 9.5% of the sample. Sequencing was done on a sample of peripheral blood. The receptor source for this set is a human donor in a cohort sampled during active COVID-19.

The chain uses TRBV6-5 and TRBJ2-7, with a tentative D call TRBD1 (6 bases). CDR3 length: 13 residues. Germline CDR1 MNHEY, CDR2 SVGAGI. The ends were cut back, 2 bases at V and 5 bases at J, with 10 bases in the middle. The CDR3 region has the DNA TGTGCCAGCAGTTACAGGGGGACCCACGAGCAGTACTTC. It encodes CASSYRGTHEQYF.

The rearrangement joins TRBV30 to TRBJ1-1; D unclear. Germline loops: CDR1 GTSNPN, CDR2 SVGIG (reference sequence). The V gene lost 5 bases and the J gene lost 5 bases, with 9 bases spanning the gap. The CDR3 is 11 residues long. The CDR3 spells CAWAPGTEAFF. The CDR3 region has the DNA TGTGCCTGGGCCCCCGGTACTGAAGCTTTCTTT. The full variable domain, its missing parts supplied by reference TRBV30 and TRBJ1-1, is SQTIHQWPATLVQPVGSPLSLECTVEGTSNPNLYWYRQAAGRGLQLLFYSVGIGQISSEVPQNLSASRPQDRQFILSSKKLLLSDSGFYLCAWAPGTEAFFGQGTRLTVV.

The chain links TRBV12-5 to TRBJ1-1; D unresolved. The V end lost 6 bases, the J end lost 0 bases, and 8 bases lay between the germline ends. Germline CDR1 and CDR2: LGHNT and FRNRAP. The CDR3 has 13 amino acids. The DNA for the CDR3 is TGTGCTAGTGGGTCGGGAATGAACACTGAAGCTTTCTTT. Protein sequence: CASGSGMNTEAFF.

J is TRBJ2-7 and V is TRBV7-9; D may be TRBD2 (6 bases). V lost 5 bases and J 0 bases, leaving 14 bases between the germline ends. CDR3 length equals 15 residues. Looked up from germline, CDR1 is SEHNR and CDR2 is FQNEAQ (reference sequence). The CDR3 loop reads CASSPRDSSSYEQYF. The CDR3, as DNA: TGTGCCAGCAGCCCTAGGGACTCGAGCTCCTACGAGCAGTACTTC.

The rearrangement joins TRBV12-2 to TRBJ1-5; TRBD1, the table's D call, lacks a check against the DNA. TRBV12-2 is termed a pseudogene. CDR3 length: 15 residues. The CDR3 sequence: CASRPRQASNQPQHF. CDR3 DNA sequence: TGTGCAAGTCGCCCCAGGCAGGCTAGCAATCAGCCCCAGCATTTT.

Here the CDR3 DNA reads TGTGCCAGCAGCTTAAATCTAGCGGGGCAGCAGTTCTTC. Its protein product is CASSLNLAGQQFF. V usage is TRBV7-3 and J usage is TRBJ2-1; 9 bases align to TRBD2. Germline loops: CDR1 SGHTA, CDR2 FQGTGA. V gave up 1 base and J gave up 11 bases; unmatched junction bases: 3. The CDR3 consists of 13 residues.

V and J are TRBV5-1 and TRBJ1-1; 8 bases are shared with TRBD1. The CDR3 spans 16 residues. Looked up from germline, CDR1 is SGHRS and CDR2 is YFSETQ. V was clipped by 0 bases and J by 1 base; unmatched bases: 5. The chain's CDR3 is CASSLAPTGENTEAFF. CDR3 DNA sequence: TGCGCCAGCAGCTTGGCTCCGACAGGGGAGAACACTGAAGCTTTCTTT.

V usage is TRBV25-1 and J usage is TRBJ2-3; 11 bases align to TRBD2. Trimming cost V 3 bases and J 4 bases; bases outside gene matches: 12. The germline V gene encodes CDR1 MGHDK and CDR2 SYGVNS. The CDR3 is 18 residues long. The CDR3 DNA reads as TGTGCCAGCAGTGATATGGGTCTAGCGGGGGGCCGGGCAGATACGCAGTATTTT. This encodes CASSDMGLAGGRADTQYF.

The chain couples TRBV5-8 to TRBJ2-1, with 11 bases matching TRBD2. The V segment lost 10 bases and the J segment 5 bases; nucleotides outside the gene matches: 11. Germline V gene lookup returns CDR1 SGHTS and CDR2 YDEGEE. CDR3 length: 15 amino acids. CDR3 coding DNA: TGTGCCGGCGAGTGGGAACTAGCGGGGGACAATGAGCAGTTCTTC. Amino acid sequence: CAGEWELAGDNEQFF.

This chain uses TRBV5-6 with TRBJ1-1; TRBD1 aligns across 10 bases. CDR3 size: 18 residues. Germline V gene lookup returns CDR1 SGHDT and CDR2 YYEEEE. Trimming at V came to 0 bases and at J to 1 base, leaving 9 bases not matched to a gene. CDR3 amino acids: CASSLAWVRQGANTEAFF. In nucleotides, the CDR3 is TGTGCCAGCAGCTTGGCCTGGGTTCGACAGGGGGCGAACACTGAAGCTTTCTTT.

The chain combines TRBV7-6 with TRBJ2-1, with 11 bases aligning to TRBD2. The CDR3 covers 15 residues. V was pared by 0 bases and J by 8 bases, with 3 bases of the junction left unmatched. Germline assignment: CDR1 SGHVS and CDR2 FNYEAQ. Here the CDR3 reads CASSLALAGVDEQFF. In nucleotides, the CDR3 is TGTGCCAGCAGCTTAGCACTAGCGGGAGTGGATGAGCAGTTCTTC.

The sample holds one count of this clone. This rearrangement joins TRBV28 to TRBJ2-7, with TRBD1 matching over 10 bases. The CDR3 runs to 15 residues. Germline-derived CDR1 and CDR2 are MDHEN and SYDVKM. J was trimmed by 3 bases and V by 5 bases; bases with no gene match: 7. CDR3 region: CASSPPGQGGYEQYF. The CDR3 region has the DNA TGTGCCAGCAGTCCGCCCGGACAGGGGGGCTACGAGCAGTACTTC.

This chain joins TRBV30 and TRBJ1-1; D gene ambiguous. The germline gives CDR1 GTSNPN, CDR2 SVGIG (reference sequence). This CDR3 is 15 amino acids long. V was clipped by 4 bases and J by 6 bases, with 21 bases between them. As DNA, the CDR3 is TGTGCCTGGACCCCTGGCTGGGGAGGAGGACCTGAAGCTTTCTTT. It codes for CAWTPGWGGGPEAFF.

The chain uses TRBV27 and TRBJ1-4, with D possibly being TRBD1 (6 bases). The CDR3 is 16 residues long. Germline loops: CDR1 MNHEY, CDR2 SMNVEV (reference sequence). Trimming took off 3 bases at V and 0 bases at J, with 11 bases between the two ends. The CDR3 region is CASSFRGTTTNEKLFF. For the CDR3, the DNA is TGTGCCAGCAGTTTCCGAGGGACAACAACTAATGAAAAACTGTTTTTT. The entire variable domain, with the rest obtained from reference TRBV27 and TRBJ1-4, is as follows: EAQVTQNPRYLITVTGKKLTVTCSQNMNHEYMSWYRQDPGLGLRQIYYSMNVEVTDKGDVPEGYKVSRKEKRNFPLILESPSPNQTSLYFCASSFRGTTTNEKLFFGSGTQLSVL.

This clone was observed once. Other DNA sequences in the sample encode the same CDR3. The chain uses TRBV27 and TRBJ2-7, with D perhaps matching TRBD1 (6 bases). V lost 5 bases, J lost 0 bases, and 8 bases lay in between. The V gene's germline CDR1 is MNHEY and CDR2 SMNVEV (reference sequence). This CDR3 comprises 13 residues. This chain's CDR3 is CASSVGGSYEQYF. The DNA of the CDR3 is TGTGCCAGCAGTGTAGGGGGCTCCTACGAGCAGTACTTC.

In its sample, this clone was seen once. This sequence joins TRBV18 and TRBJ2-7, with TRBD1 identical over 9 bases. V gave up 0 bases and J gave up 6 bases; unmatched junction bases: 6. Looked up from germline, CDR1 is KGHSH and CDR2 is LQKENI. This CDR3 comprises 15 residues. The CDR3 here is CASSPPDRGRGEQYF. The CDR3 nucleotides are TGTGCCAGCTCACCACCGGACAGGGGTCGTGGCGAGCAGTACTTC.

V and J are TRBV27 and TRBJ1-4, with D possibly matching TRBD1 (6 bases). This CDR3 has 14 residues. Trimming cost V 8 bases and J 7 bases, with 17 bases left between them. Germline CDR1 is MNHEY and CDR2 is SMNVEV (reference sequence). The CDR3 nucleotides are TGTGCCAGCTCATCAGGGGTTAGGCGTGAAAAACTGTTTTTT. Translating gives CASSSGVRREKLFF.

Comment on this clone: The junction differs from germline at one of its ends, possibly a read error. This CDR3 reads CASRQGLAGDYNEQFF. Written as DNA, the CDR3 is TGTGCCAGCAGGCAAGGACTAGCGGGAGACTACAATGAGCAGTTCTTC. The chain recombines TRBV14 with TRBJ2-1; 13 bases map to TRBD2. Germline V gene data show CDR1 as SGHDN and CDR2 as FVKESK. The CDR3 length is 16 residues.

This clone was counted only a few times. CDR3 sequence: CASSGPGSGGASYTQYF. The DNA of the CDR3 is TGTGCCAGCAGCGGCCCGGGGAGCGGGGGGGCCTCGTATACGCAGTATTTT. The V and J genes are TRBV13 and TRBJ2-3, with 10 bases aligning to TRBD2. The CDR3 has 17 residues. J gave up 7 bases and V 5 bases, and 15 bases lay outside the gene matches. Germline V lookup: CDR1 PRHDT, CDR2 FYEKMQ (reference sequence).

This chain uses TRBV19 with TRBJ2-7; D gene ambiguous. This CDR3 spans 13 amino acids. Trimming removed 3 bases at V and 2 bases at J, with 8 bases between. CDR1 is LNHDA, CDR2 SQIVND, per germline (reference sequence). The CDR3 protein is CASSINEAYEQYF. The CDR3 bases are TGTGCCAGTAGTATTAATGAGGCCTACGAGCAGTACTTC.

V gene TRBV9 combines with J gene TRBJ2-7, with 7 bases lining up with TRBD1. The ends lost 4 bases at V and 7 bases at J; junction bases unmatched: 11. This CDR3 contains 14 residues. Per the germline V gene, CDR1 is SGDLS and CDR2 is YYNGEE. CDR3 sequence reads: CASSPGGSGSEQYF. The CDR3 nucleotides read TGTGCCAGCAGCCCAGGGGGATCAGGGAGTGAGCAGTACTTC.

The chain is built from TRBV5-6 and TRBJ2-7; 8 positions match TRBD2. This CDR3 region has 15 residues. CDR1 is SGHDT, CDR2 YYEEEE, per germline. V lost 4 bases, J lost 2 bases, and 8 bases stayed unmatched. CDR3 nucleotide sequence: TGTGCCAGCAGCCGCGGGCTAGCGGGTCCCTACGAGCAGTACTTC. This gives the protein CASSRGLAGPYEQYF. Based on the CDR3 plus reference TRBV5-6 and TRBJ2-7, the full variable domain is DAGVTQSPTHLIKTRGQQVTLRCSPKSGHDTVSWYQQALGQGPQFIFQYYEEEERQRGNFPDRFSGHQFPNYSSELNVNALLLGDSALYLCASSRGLAGPYEQYFGPGTRLTVT.